This T cell receptor beta chain comes out of a study of blood T cell repertoires in COVID-19. The method was immunoSEQ multiplex PCR; TCRdb's version includes in-frame clones alone and lacks a portion of them. The sample holds 150,000 to 200,000 clones, about four fifths seen once. In germline, CDR1 is SGHTA, CDR2 FQGNSA. This CDR3 contains 14 residues. The V and J ends lost 5 bases and 5 bases, in that order; junction bases with no gene match: 8. This sequence originates from a man aged 60 to 75 with active or convalescent COVID-19. The chain uses TRBV7-2 and TRBJ2-5; TRBD2 matches 7 bases. The sequencing sample was made of peripheral blood. DNA for the CDR3: TGTGCCAGCAGCCTGAGCTGGGGAGGGGAGACCCAGTACTTC. Translated: CASSLSWGGETQYF.